Presented here are 9 T cell receptor beta chains from one specimen sequenced in a study of blood T cell repertoires in COVID-19. TCRdb's table, derived via immunoSEQ multiplex PCR, lists solely in-frame clones and lacks some. The profile covers 57,000 or so clones, with around four fifths appearing a single time and roughly 5.7% taken by the ten largest. Sequencing was done on a sample of peripheral blood. The receptors come from a man aged 65-85 years with acute or convalescent COVID-19.

The chain uses TRBV11-2 and TRBJ2-7; D is uncertain. Trimming stripped 2 bases from V and 3 bases from J, with 5 bases between. Looked up from germline, CDR1 is SGHAT and CDR2 is FQNNGV. The CDR3 is made up of 12 amino acids. This CDR3 is CASSLSGYEQYF. The CDR3 DNA reads TGTGCCAGCAGCTTATCGGGCTACGAGCAGTACTTC.

The CDR3 here is CASSPGGIATDTQYF. The CDR3 DNA sequence: TGTGCCAGCTCACCCGGCGGGATAGCGACAGATACGCAGTATTTT. The rearrangement joins TRBV18 to TRBJ2-3; possibly TRBD2 for D (6 bases). Germline lookup yields CDR1 KGHSH and CDR2 LQKENI. Trimming took 3 bases from V and 3 from J, leaving 13 bases between them. The CDR3 consists of 15 residues.

This chain uses TRBV11-2 with TRBJ2-1; 9 nucleotides align to TRBD2. Germline CDR1 and CDR2: SGHAT and FQNNGV. There are 15 residues in the CDR3. The trim removed 5 bases at V and 4 bases at J, leaving 6 bases unmatched. CDR3 loop: CASSPLRGGYNEQFF. CDR3 nucleotides: TGTGCCAGCAGCCCTCTGCGGGGGGGTTACAATGAGCAGTTCTTC.

The chain uses TRBV9 and TRBJ2-1; 8 bases match TRBD2. The CDR3 is 14 amino acids. The germline V gene encodes CDR1 SGDLS and CDR2 YYNGEE. The junction had 8 bases not matched to a gene; V was cut back by 4 bases and J by 8 bases. The CDR3 DNA reads TGTGCCAGCAGCAACGGGGGGGCCAGGGATGAGCAGTTCTTC. Its translation: CASSNGGARDEQFF. Looking up the rest from reference TRBV9 and TRBJ2-1 gives the full variable domain: DSGVTQTPKHLITATGQRVTLRCSPRSGDLSVYWYQQSLDQGLQFLIQYYNGEERAKGNILERFSAQQFPDLHSELNLSSLELGDSALYFCASSNGGARDEQFFGPGTRLTVL.

This sequence joins TRBV2 and TRBJ1-1; 7 bases map to TRBD1. Germline V gene data show CDR1 as SNHLY and CDR2 as FYNNEI. There are 13 residues in the CDR3. V lost 11 bases, J lost 1 base, and 7 bases stayed unmatched. CDR3 coding DNA: TGTGCCTCCCACAGGGGTGCGAACACTGAAGCTTTCTTT. It encodes CASHRGANTEAFF.

CDR3 amino acids: CASSLTGGMETQYF. In DNA, the CDR3 is TGTGCCAGCAGTTTGACGGGGGGGATGGAGACCCAGTACTTC. This chain links TRBV6-5 with TRBJ2-5; the match to TRBD2 covers 8 bases. Germline V lookup: CDR1 MNHEY, CDR2 SVGAGI. V shed 4 bases and J 5 bases; nucleotides not matched to a gene: 6. The CDR3 spans 14 residues.

The rearrangement joins TRBV14 to TRBJ2-3, with 11 nucleotides matching TRBD2. Germline-derived CDR1 and CDR2 are SGHDN and FVKESK. V dropped 4 bases and J dropped 3; count of bases not matched to a gene: 3. This CDR3 comprises 15 residues. The CDR3 loop is CASSRVAGGTDTQYF. CDR3 bases: TGTGCCAGCAGCCGAGTAGCGGGGGGGACAGATACGCAGTATTTT.

This clone has just one count. This sequence joins TRBV7-8 and TRBJ2-3; 9 bases line up with TRBD2. From germline, CDR1 is SGHVS and CDR2 FQNEAQ. V lost 5 bases, J lost 4 bases, and 4 bases stayed unmatched. The CDR3 spans 14 residues. CDR3 amino acids: CASSRGGAADTQYF. CDR3 sequence (DNA): TGTGCCAGCAGCCGCGGGGGGGCGGCAGATACGCAGTATTTT.

This chain uses TRBV9 with TRBJ2-1; D gene uncertain. V lost 5 bases and J lost 9, with 9 bases in between. Germline CDR1 and CDR2: SGDLS and YYNGEE. The CDR3 is 11 amino acids. The CDR3 sequence is CASSPESEQFF. CDR3 sequence (DNA): TGTGCCAGCAGTCCCGAGAGTGAGCAGTTCTTC.